The next 32 T cell receptor beta chains were all read from a single sample in a study of cytotoxic CD8 clonotypes in ibrutinib-treated CLL. TCRdb's table, derived via immunoSEQ multiplex PCR, lists solely in-frame clones and lacks some. The data show more than 110,000 clones, over 75% seen once. The source was PBMCs, collected after 36 months of ibrutinib treatment. These receptor sequences come from a human donor with chronic lymphocytic leukemia.

This clone turned up a few times. V and J are TRBV5-4 and TRBJ2-3; 9 nucleotides match TRBD2. V lost 4 bases and J lost 6; bases outside the gene matches: 12. From germline, CDR1 is SGHNT and CDR2 YYREEE (reference sequence). CDR3 length: 16 amino acids. CDR3 sequence reads: CASSTGLAIGTDTQYF. The CDR3 region has the DNA TGTGCCAGCAGCACGGGACTAGCCATAGGTACGGATACGCAGTATTTT. Full variable domain (rest looked up from reference TRBV5-4 and TRBJ2-3): ETGVTQSPTHLIKTRGQQVTLRCSSQSGHNTVSWYQQALGQGPQFIFQYYREEENGRGNFPPRFSGLQFPNYSSELNVNALELDDSALYLCASSTGLAIGTDTQYFGPGTRLTVL.

The chain is built from TRBV19 and TRBJ1-4, with TRBD1 identical over 7 bases. Per germline, CDR1 LNHDA and CDR2 SQIVND (reference sequence). The CDR3 is made up of 14 amino acids. V lost 3 bases, J lost 8 bases, and 6 bases stayed unmatched. The CDR3 spells CASSIRQGVEKLFF. The CDR3 DNA sequence: TGTGCCAGTAGTATTCGACAGGGAGTAGAAAAACTGTTTTTT. The variable domain in full, completed from reference TRBV19 and TRBJ1-4, reads DGGITQSPKYLFRKEGQNVTLSCEQNLNHDAMYWYRQDPGQGLRLIYYSQIVNDFQKGDIAEGYSVSREKKESFPLTVTSAQKNPTAFYLCASSIRQGVEKLFFGSGTQLSVL.

Here the CDR3 DNA reads TGTGCCAGCTCACCCGACAGGGTGGGGCACGAGCAGTACTTC. The encoded protein is CASSPDRVGHEQYF. The rearrangement links TRBV18 to TRBJ2-7, with 7 bases lining up with TRBD1. This CDR3 is 14 amino acids long. Germline V CDR1 and CDR2: KGHSH, LQKENI. J was trimmed by 5 bases and V by 3 bases; bases with no gene match: 7.

This chain joins TRBV28 and TRBJ2-7, with 8 bases matching TRBD1. With V trimmed by 6 bases and J by 4 bases, 8 bases remained unmatched. The CDR3 runs 14 residues. The germline V gene has CDR1 MDHEN and CDR2 SYDVKM. This chain's CDR3 is CASSPGQDLYEQYF. In DNA form, the CDR3 reads TGTGCCAGCAGCCCGGGACAGGACCTTTACGAGCAGTACTTC.

The chain carries TRBV28 and TRBJ1-6; D gene unclear. Germline CDR1 reads MDHEN; CDR2 reads SYDVKM. With 3 bases removed from V and 8 bases from J, the gap between germline ends came to 14 bases. The CDR3 contains 15 residues. The CDR3 DNA follows: TGTGCCAGCAGTTTCCGGGAAGGGATTTATTCACCCCTCCACTTT. Translating gives CASSFREGIYSPLHF.

V usage is TRBV19 and J usage is TRBJ1-2; no reliable D call. The CDR3 sequence is 15 residues long. Germline V gives CDR1 LNHDA, CDR2 SQIVND (reference sequence). The germline V and J ends were trimmed by 4 bases and 0 bases, with 12 bases remaining between them. The CDR3 reads CASSTRPQSNYGYTF. CDR3 bases: TGTGCCAGTAGTACCCGGCCCCAGTCTAACTATGGCTACACCTTC.

This chain uses TRBV4-1 with TRBJ2-3; D is unclear. CDR3 length: 15 residues. Germline V lookup: CDR1 MGHRA, CDR2 YSYEKL. V was pared by 4 bases and J by 4 bases, with 15 bases between. CDR3 sequence: CASSLLRFIADTQYF. CDR3 coding DNA: TGCGCCAGCAGCCTCCTTCGCTTCATCGCAGATACGCAGTATTTT.

About this clone itself: Other DNA sequences from this sample encode an identical CDR3 as well. The chain is built from TRBV6-5 and TRBJ1-2; no firm D call. Germline V CDR1 and CDR2: MNHEY, SVGAGI. V was trimmed by 2 bases and J by 2 bases, leaving 6 bases between them. This CDR3 is built from 13 residues. The CDR3 reads CASSYGPNYGYTF. The CDR3 DNA is TGTGCCAGCAGTTACGGGCCAAACTATGGCTACACCTTC.

V gene TRBV4-2 combines with J gene TRBJ2-3; D unclear. V was cut by 5 bases and J by 0 bases, with 18 bases left in between. The CDR3 extends over 17 amino acids. Germline V CDR1 and CDR2: LGHNA, YNFKEQ. The CDR3 is CASSLDPRRLSTDTQYF. Written as DNA, the CDR3 is TGTGCCAGCAGCTTAGATCCTCGACGCCTAAGCACAGATACGCAGTATTTT.

V usage is TRBV28 and J usage is TRBJ1-2, with D maybe TRBD1 (6 bases). This CDR3 contains 12 residues. Trimming removed 6 bases from V and 1 base from J, with 6 bases in between. Germline V gene data show CDR1 as MDHEN and CDR2 as SYDVKM. The CDR3: CASRQGNYGYTF. DNA of the CDR3: TGTGCCAGCAGACAGGGTAACTATGGCTACACCTTC.

The table lists this clone with a few counts. The V gene is TRBV4-1, the J gene TRBJ2-7; a possible D gene is TRBD2 (6 bases). Germline assignment: CDR1 MGHRA and CDR2 YSYEKL. V dropped 4 bases and J dropped 3 bases, with 13 bases sitting between them. The CDR3 spans 14 residues. This CDR3 reads CASSPRDGGYEQYF. Here the CDR3 DNA reads TGCGCCAGCAGCCCCAGGGACGGGGGCTACGAGCAGTACTTC.

The rearrangement links TRBV5-8 to TRBJ1-4; D is perhaps TRBD1 (6 bases). V shed 4 bases and J shed 4 bases, with 14 bases lying between them. The CDR3 contains 15 residues. The germline V gene encodes CDR1 SGHTS and CDR2 YDEGEE. CDR3 amino acids: CASSLGQPVNEKLFF. CDR3 nucleotide sequence: TGTGCCAGCAGCCTCGGACAGCCCGTTAATGAAAAACTGTTTTTT.

This clone was observed a handful of times. V gene TRBV5-1 combines with J gene TRBJ2-1; D is perhaps TRBD2 (6 bases). The CDR3 runs to 16 residues. Deletions cut 3 bases from V and 9 bases from J, with 22 bases between. Per germline, CDR1 SGHRS and CDR2 YFSETQ. The DNA of the CDR3 is TGCGCCAGCAGCTCCGGGCACACAGGAGGGGCCGGTGAGCAGTTCTTC. Its translation: CASSSGHTGGAGEQFF.

CDR3 DNA sequence: TGTGCCAGCAGCTTGAGACTAGTAATCAATGAGCAGTTCTTC. The encoded protein is CASSLRLVINEQFF. The chain couples TRBV5-4 to TRBJ2-1; possibly TRBD2 for D (6 bases). V was cut by 1 base and J by 6 bases, with 11 bases left in between. Germline V gene lookup returns CDR1 SGHNT and CDR2 YYREEE (reference sequence). This CDR3 is 14 amino acids long.

The chain couples TRBV4-2 to TRBJ2-3; TRBD2 matches 10 bases. Trimming removed 0 bases from V and 2 bases from J; junction bases left unmatched: 2. From germline, CDR1 is LGHNA and CDR2 YNFKEQ. This CDR3 is built from 16 residues. CDR3 sequence: CASSQELAGNTDTQYF. Written as DNA, the CDR3 is TGTGCCAGCAGCCAAGAACTAGCGGGGAACACAGATACGCAGTATTTT.

The chain is built from TRBV5-1 and TRBJ1-1, with D possibly matching TRBD1 (5 bases). Trimming pared 2 bases from V and 2 bases from J, leaving 10 bases between. The CDR3 has 14 residues. Germline CDR1 SGHRS, CDR2 YFSETQ. CDR3 in DNA: TGCGCCAGCAGCTTTAGGGGCCTAAACACTGAAGCTTTCTTT. Translated: CASSFRGLNTEAFF. Complete variable domain (other parts from reference TRBV5-1 and TRBJ1-1): KAGVTQTPRYLIKTRGQQVTLSCSPISGHRSVSWYQQTPGQGLQFLFEYFSETQRNKGNFPGRFSGRQFSNSRSEMNVSTLELGDSALYLCASSFRGLNTEAFFGQGTRLTVV.

This clone has only a few counts. The CDR3, as DNA: TGCGCCAGCACTCAAGGACAGCCCCGGGCTCCCCTCCACTTT. This gives the protein CASTQGQPRAPLHF. The chain has TRBV5-1 and TRBJ1-6; TRBD1 might be the D (6 bases). Trimming removed 6 bases from V and 13 bases from J, with 20 bases in between. From germline, CDR1 is SGHRS and CDR2 YFSETQ. The CDR3 length is 14 residues.

The chain links TRBV6-6 to TRBJ1-4; 7 bases match TRBD1. CDR1 is MNHNY, CDR2 SVGAGI, per germline (reference sequence). This CDR3 comprises 15 residues. With 5 bases clipped from V and 5 bases from J, the junction kept 8 bases outside the gene matches. CDR3 DNA: TGTGCCAGCAGTCCCCCGGGACAGACAAATGAAAAACTGTTTTTT. It translates to CASSPPGQTNEKLFF.

The chain recombines TRBV5-5 with TRBJ2-7; D possibly corresponds to TRBD2 (6 bases). Germline values: CDR1 SGHKS, CDR2 YYEKEE (reference sequence). There are 13 residues in the CDR3. Trimming stripped 2 bases from V and 5 bases from J, with 11 bases between. The CDR3 sequence: CASSFFLADEQYF. In nucleotides, the CDR3 is TGTGCCAGCAGCTTCTTTTTAGCGGACGAGCAGTACTTC.

This chain connects TRBV27 to TRBJ1-1; 9 nucleotides match TRBD1. Germline loops: CDR1 MNHEY, CDR2 SMNVEV (reference sequence). The junction had 4 bases not matched to a gene; V was cut back by 4 bases and J by 1 base. The CDR3 totals 15 residues. The CDR3 sequence: CASSSWTGANTEAFF. For the CDR3, the DNA is TGTGCCAGCAGTTCTTGGACAGGGGCGAACACTGAAGCTTTCTTT.

V is TRBV5-1 and J is TRBJ2-7; D possibly corresponds to TRBD1 (6 bases). CDR1 SGHRS and CDR2 YFSETQ come from the germline V gene. Trimming left V 0 bases short and J 4 bases short, with 8 bases between. This CDR3 spans 13 amino acids. The CDR3, as DNA: TGCGCCAGCAGCTTGGCCCAGGGGTACGAGCAGTACTTC. It translates to CASSLAQGYEQYF. The full variable domain, in which reference TRBV5-1 and TRBJ2-7 provide the parts outside the CDR3, is KAGVTQTPRYLIKTRGQQVTLSCSPISGHRSVSWYQQTPGQGLQFLFEYFSETQRNKGNFPGRFSGRQFSNSRSEMNVSTLELGDSALYLCASSLAQGYEQYFGPGTRLTVT.

The chain's CDR3 is CASSEALGAQVKLFF. The CDR3 bases are TGTGCCAGCAGTGAAGCGTTGGGGGCGCAGGTAAAACTGTTTTTT. The J gene is TRBJ1-4, the V gene TRBV6-1, with D tentatively TRBD1 (6 bases). Trimming took off 0 bases at V and 10 bases at J, with 15 bases between the two ends. CDR1 MNHNS and CDR2 SASEGT come from the germline V gene. The CDR3 runs to 15 residues.

The rearrangement links TRBV11-3 to TRBJ2-2; the D is unclear. The V and J ends lost 5 bases and 3 bases respectively, with 13 bases between them. The CDR3 spans 15 residues. Germline assignment: CDR1 SGHNT and CDR2 YENEEA. CDR3 nucleotides: TGTGCCAGCAGCGAAAGGAGCGCCGACACCGGGGAGCTGTTTTTT. Translation: CASSERSADTGELFF.

The chain is built from TRBV6-6 and TRBJ2-7; D is possibly TRBD2 (5 bases). This CDR3 is built from 12 residues. Germline V gene lookup returns CDR1 MNHNY and CDR2 SVGAGI (reference sequence). With 6 bases removed from V and 4 bases from J, the gap between germline ends came to 10 bases. The CDR3: CASSTGIYEQYF. CDR3 sequence (DNA): TGTGCCAGCAGCACGGGAATTTACGAGCAGTACTTC.

This chain links TRBV5-1 with TRBJ2-5, with 7 bases identical to TRBD1. The CDR3 extends over 14 amino acids. Looked up from germline, CDR1 is SGHRS and CDR2 is YFSETQ. J was trimmed by 2 bases and V by 4 bases; bases with no gene match: 5. The CDR3 sequence is CASSKGASQETQYF. CDR3 sequence (DNA): TGCGCCAGCAGCAAGGGGGCGTCGCAAGAGACCCAGTACTTC.

The CDR3 DNA reads TGTGCCAGCTCACCGGGGACTAGCGGGAGAAAAAACGAGCAGTACTTC. Protein product: CASSPGTSGRKNEQYF. The V and J genes are TRBV18 and TRBJ2-7; 14 bases match TRBD2. There are 16 residues in the CDR3. Germline CDR1 and CDR2: KGHSH and LQKENI. The trim removed 3 bases at V and 5 bases at J, leaving 6 bases unmatched.

This chain joins TRBV2 and TRBJ1-4; 11 bases fit TRBD1. The CDR3 is made up of 14 amino acids. V shed 6 bases, J shed 7 bases, and the junction held 4 bases outside the gene matches. CDR1 and CDR2 from the germline V gene are SNHLY and FYNNEI. The CDR3, as DNA: TGTGCCAGCAGGGGACAGGGGGTTGGTGAAAAACTGTTTTTT. This gives the protein CASRGQGVGEKLFF.

The V gene is TRBV9, the J gene TRBJ1-4, with D unresolved. Per germline, CDR1 SGDLS and CDR2 YYNGEE. Deletions cut 0 bases from V and 7 bases from J, with 13 bases between. CDR3 length: 15 residues. CDR3 nucleotide sequence: TGTGCCAGCAGCGTAGATGGAGTTGAAGGTGAAAAACTGTTTTTT. Translation: CASSVDGVEGEKLFF.

This chain uses TRBV4-1 with TRBJ1-1, with D possibly TRBD1 on 5 matching bases. The V end was cut by 3 bases, the J end by 0 bases, with 14 bases between. Germline V gene sequence: CDR1 MGHRA, CDR2 YSYEKL. The CDR3 length is 16 residues. CDR3 in DNA: TGCGCCAGCAGCCACGGGGGGGGGAACATGAACACTGAAGCTTTCTTT. It specifies CASSHGGGNMNTEAFF.

This chain links TRBV7-3 with TRBJ2-7; D unclear. Germline values: CDR1 SGHTA, CDR2 FQGTGA. The V end lost 1 base, the J end lost 2 bases, and 9 bases lay between the germline ends. CDR3 length equals 14 residues. The CDR3 DNA reads as TGTGCCAGCAGCTTAAACATCCCGCCCTACGAGCAGTACTTC. This encodes CASSLNIPPYEQYF.

The gene calls are TRBV5-1 and TRBJ2-3, with D uncertain. The CDR3 consists of 13 residues. The germline V gene encodes CDR1 SGHRS and CDR2 YFSETQ. Trimming removed 0 bases at V and 6 bases at J, with 8 bases between. DNA for the CDR3: TGCGCCAGCAGCTTGGCGGTGGAGGATACGCAGTATTTT. This codes for CASSLAVEDTQYF.

The rearrangement joins TRBV11-2 to TRBJ1-1; D remains ambiguous. This CDR3 spans 13 amino acids. V was trimmed by 1 base and J by 1 base, leaving 4 bases between them. Germline CDR1 and CDR2: SGHAT and FQNNGV. The CDR3 is CASSLAENTEAFF. For the CDR3, the DNA is TGTGCCAGCAGCTTAGCAGAGAACACTGAAGCTTTCTTT.